The source of this T cell receptor (beta chain) is a study of regulatory T cells in long-lasting Graves disease. This CDR3 spans 13 amino acids. The V end was cut by 4 bases, the J end by 3 bases, with 9 bases between. Looked up from germline, CDR1 is SEHNR and CDR2 is FQNEAQ (reference sequence). Time point reported: newly diagnosed GD, antithyroid drugs for less than 3 months. With RNA extracted from PBMCs as input, the TCR library was made. About this clonotype itself: A much larger clone differs by one base, so this may be a read error.

Through Arm-PCR of CDR3 regions and iRepertoire HTBI primers, TCR beta libraries were built. TCRdb processed the multiplex PCR reads anew with MiXCR; each CDR3 protein has one entry. The sample has under 300,000 distinct CDR3 sequences; around 21% are singletons. This chain connects TRBV7-9 to TRBJ1-1, with D unresolved. This material consisted of peripheral blood mononuclear cells (PBMCs), taken at new diagnosis, from a patient treated with antithyroid drugs. The receptor's source is a female donor with Graves disease. This CDR3 is CASSSKRDTEAFF. The CDR3 region has the DNA TGTGCCAGCAGCTCCAAGCGGGACACTGAAGCTTTCTTT.